This passage covers 21 T cell receptor beta chains from one sample sequenced in a study of blood T cell repertoires in COVID-19. Profiling relied on immunoSEQ multiplex PCR, and the TCRdb table lists in-frame clones only, not all of them. The sample includes about 55,000 clones, about 73% of them seen just once. Sequencing was done on a sample of peripheral blood. These receptors came from a woman aged 70-85 years with acute or convalescent COVID-19.

This chain uses TRBV5-6 with TRBJ2-2; tentative D call: TRBD1 (6 bases). Germline-derived CDR1 and CDR2 are SGHDT and YYEEEE. The V end was cut by 1 base, the J end by 3 bases, with 19 bases between. This CDR3 has 18 amino acids. CDR3 protein: CASSLRRWGLWDTGELFF. In nucleotides, the CDR3 is TGTGCCAGCAGCTTGAGGCGTTGGGGGCTGTGGGACACCGGGGAGCTGTTTTTT.

This clone turned up a few times. The genes are TRBV18 and TRBJ1-1, with 9 positions matching TRBD1. V lost 2 bases and J lost 9; bases outside the gene matches: 13. Germline CDR1 and CDR2: KGHSH and LQKENI. This CDR3 region has 16 residues. CDR3 in amino acids: CASSPVPGQGSSKAFF. The CDR3 nucleotides read TGTGCCAGCTCACCAGTCCCCGGACAGGGGTCGTCTAAAGCTTTCTTT.

V gene TRBV6-5 combines with J gene TRBJ1-1, with D possibly TRBD1 on 5 matching bases. This CDR3 spans 13 amino acids. Germline-derived CDR1 and CDR2 are MNHEY and SVGAGI. The V gene lost 7 bases and the J gene lost 6 bases, with 15 bases spanning the gap. This chain's CDR3 is CASTQRGEAEAFF. In DNA form, the CDR3 reads TGTGCCAGCACCCAACGGGGGGAAGCTGAAGCTTTCTTT.

Here the CDR3 reads CASSPHRLEAFF. The CDR3 region has the DNA TGTGCCAGCAGCCCCCACAGGCTTGAAGCTTTCTTT. The chain has TRBV14 and TRBJ1-1; tentative D call: TRBD1 (5 bases). The CDR3 loop spans 12 amino acids. V gave up 4 bases and J gave up 7 bases, with 10 bases separating them. Per the germline V gene, CDR1 is SGHDN and CDR2 is FVKESK.

The chain links TRBV12-3 or TRBV12-4 to TRBJ1-6, with no clear D. The V end was cut by 5 bases, the J end by 3 bases, with 5 bases between. The CDR3 has 13 residues. DNA of the CDR3: TGTGCCAGCAGTACCTACTATAATTCACCCCTCCACTTT. This encodes CASSTYYNSPLHF.

This chain joins TRBV19 and TRBJ1-5, with D uncertain. Germline-derived CDR1 and CDR2 are LNHDA and SQIVND (reference sequence). The CDR3 has 15 amino acids. V was pared by 2 bases and J by 0 bases, with 8 bases between. CDR3 in amino acids: CASSIYSTSNQPQHF. DNA of the CDR3: TGTGCCAGTAGTATATACAGCACTAGCAATCAGCCCCAGCATTTT.

The chain carries TRBV19 and TRBJ1-6; the D gene is possibly TRBD1 (6 bases). V gave up 7 bases and J gave up 9 bases, with 10 bases separating them. Germline loops: CDR1 LNHDA, CDR2 SQIVND (reference sequence). The length of the CDR3 is 12 residues. CDR3 region: CASNRAGSPLHF. DNA of the CDR3: TGTGCCAGTAACAGGGCGGGTTCACCCCTCCACTTT.

The sample holds a few counts of this clone. The chain is built from TRBV10-1 and TRBJ1-5, with D perhaps TRBD1 (5 bases). The CDR3 is made up of 13 amino acids. In germline, CDR1 is WNHNN, CDR2 SYGVQD (reference sequence). The V end was cut by 3 bases, the J end by 5 bases, with 8 bases between. The CDR3 is CASSDSGHQPQHF. The CDR3 bases are TGCGCCAGCAGTGACTCAGGGCATCAGCCCCAGCATTTT.

The chain is built from TRBV30 and TRBJ1-5, with 10 bases lining up with TRBD1. The CDR3 runs 15 residues. The V segment lost 2 bases and the J segment 7 bases; nucleotides outside the gene matches: 8. Germline-derived CDR1 and CDR2 are GTSNPN and SVGIG (reference sequence). CDR3 bases: TGTGCCTGGAGTCCCCGGACAGGGGGGAGCCAGCCCCAGCATTTT. It yields the protein CAWSPRTGGSQPQHF.

This clone was seen a few times. The rearrangement links TRBV6-1 to TRBJ1-2; tentatively, D is TRBD1 (5 bases). In germline, CDR1 is MNHNS, CDR2 SASEGT. CDR3 length: 13 residues. V lost 3 bases and J 0 bases, leaving 5 bases between the germline ends. CDR3 DNA sequence: TGTGCCAGCAGTGACAGGGCTAACTATGGCTACACCTTC. This translates into CASSDRANYGYTF.

V is TRBV25-1 and J is TRBJ2-4; possibly TRBD2 for D (6 bases). V gave up 6 bases and J gave up 7 bases, with 22 bases separating them. The CDR3 has 16 residues. Germline-derived CDR1 and CDR2 are MGHDK and SYGVNS. The CDR3 region has the DNA TGTGCCAGCAGCCCAACGCGGGGTTTTTTGAGCAACATTCAGTACTTC. It specifies CASSPTRGFLSNIQYF.

The chain couples TRBV2 to TRBJ1-2; D gene uncertain. The CDR3 contains 12 residues. With 9 bases removed from V and 3 bases from J, the gap between germline ends came to 11 bases. CDR1 is SNHLY and CDR2 is FYNNEI in the germline V gene. The CDR3 DNA reads TGTGCCAGTTCCCCGGGATACTATGGCTACACCTTC. Amino acids: CASSPGYYGYTF.

The rearrangement joins TRBV3-1 (or the pseudogene TRBV3-2) to TRBJ1-5; 9 bases agree with TRBD1. This CDR3 is 17 amino acids long. The J segment lost 5 bases and the V segment lost 1 base, leaving 9 bases of the junction unmatched. Per germline, CDR1 LGHDT and CDR2 YNNKEL (reference sequence). The DNA of the CDR3 is TGTGCCAGCAGCCAAGGGGGGACAGGGAGGACGGATCAGCCCCAGCATTTT. Translating gives CASSQGGTGRTDQPQHF.

This clone was counted only a few times. The gene calls are TRBV24-1 and TRBJ1-1, with D perhaps matching TRBD1 (5 bases). CDR3 length: 13 amino acids. Germline values: CDR1 KGHDR, CDR2 SFDVKD. The V gene lost 9 bases and the J gene lost 4 bases, with 14 bases spanning the gap. CDR3 nucleotide sequence: TGTGCCACCCGTTCAGGGTCCTCCACTGAAGCTTTCTTT. It translates to CATRSGSSTEAFF.

The chain couples TRBV7-8 to TRBJ2-7, with D maybe TRBD1 (5 bases). The germline CDR1 and CDR2 sequences are SGHVS and FQNEAQ. V was cut by 1 base and J by 0 bases, with 10 bases left in between. This CDR3 comprises 15 residues. The CDR3 DNA reads TGTGCCAGCAGCTTAGGGGCTGACAGCTCCTACGAGCAGTACTTC. The encoded protein is CASSLGADSSYEQYF. Variable domain in full (rest from reference TRBV7-8 and TRBJ2-7): GAGVSQSPRYKVAKRGQDVALRCDPISGHVSLFWYQQALGQGPEFLTYFQNEAQLDKSGLPSDRFFAERPEGSVSTLKIQRTQQEDSAVYLCASSLGADSSYEQYFGPGTRLTVT.

The chain is built from TRBV15 and TRBJ1-3; TRBD1 matches 7 bases. The germline V gene has CDR1 LNHNV and CDR2 YYDKDF (reference sequence). The CDR3 is 15 amino acids. V trimming: 8 bases; J trimming: 0 bases; junction bases outside the gene matches: 7. CDR3 loop: CATFPDRDSGNTIYF. CDR3 DNA: TGTGCCACCTTCCCCGACAGGGACTCTGGAAACACCATATATTTT.

The chain recombines TRBV7-9 with TRBJ1-4, with 7 bases lining up with TRBD1. This CDR3 contains 15 residues. Germline loops: CDR1 SEHNR, CDR2 FQNEAQ (reference sequence). J was trimmed by 4 bases and V by 5 bases; bases with no gene match: 7. The CDR3 loop is CASSQYGQVNEKLFF. In DNA, the CDR3 is TGTGCCAGCAGCCAATACGGACAGGTTAATGAAAAACTGTTTTTT.

V usage is TRBV19 and J usage is TRBJ1-5; no clear D. V was cut by 3 bases and J by 0 bases, with 12 bases left in between. Germline V CDR1 and CDR2: LNHDA, SQIVND (reference sequence). The length of the CDR3 is 16 residues. The chain's CDR3 is CASSMRGGYSNQPQHF. The CDR3 DNA sequence: TGTGCCAGTAGTATGAGAGGCGGATATAGCAATCAGCCCCAGCATTTT.

Turning to this clone: One junction end disagrees with the germline gene, perhaps due to a read error. The V and J genes are TRBV2 and TRBJ1-4; 10 nucleotides match TRBD1. The V gene's germline CDR1 is SNHLY and CDR2 FYNNEI. This CDR3 is built from 20 residues. In nucleotides, the CDR3 is TGTGCCAGTAGTGGACGAACCCGGGACAGGGGCGTAGCAACTAATGAAAAACTGTTTTTT. It is translated as CASSGRTRDRGVATNEKLFF.

V is TRBV25-1 and J is TRBJ2-1, with 8 bases matching TRBD2. The CDR3 length is 17 residues. Trimming at V came to 1 base and at J to 4 bases, leaving 9 bases not matched to a gene. Germline CDR1 reads MGHDK; CDR2 reads SYGVNS. The CDR3 nucleotides read TGTGCCAGCAGTGAATCTCCGGGGGGGCTTTTATACAATGAGCAGTTCTTC. It specifies CASSESPGGLLYNEQFF.

The chain links TRBV14 to TRBJ2-7, with 10 nucleotides matching TRBD2. The V gene end was trimmed by 4 bases and the J gene end by 2 bases; junction bases not matched to a gene: 5. Germline CDR1 and CDR2: SGHDN and FVKESK. The CDR3 has 15 residues. For the CDR3, the DNA is TGTGCCAGCAGCCTACTAGCGGGGAAACCCTACGAGCAGTACTTC. Amino acids: CASSLLAGKPYEQYF.